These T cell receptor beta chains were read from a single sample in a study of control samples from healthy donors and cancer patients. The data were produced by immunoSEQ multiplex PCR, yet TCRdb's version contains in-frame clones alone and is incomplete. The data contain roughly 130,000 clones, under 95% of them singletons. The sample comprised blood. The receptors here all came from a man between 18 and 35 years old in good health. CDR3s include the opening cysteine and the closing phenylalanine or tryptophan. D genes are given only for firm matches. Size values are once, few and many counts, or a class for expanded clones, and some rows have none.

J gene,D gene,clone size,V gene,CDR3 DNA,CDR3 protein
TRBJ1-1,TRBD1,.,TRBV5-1,TGCGCCAGCAGCTCCGGGACAGGGAACACTGAAGCTTTCTTT,CASSSGTGNTEAFF
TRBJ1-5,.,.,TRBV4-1,TGCGCCAGCAGCCAAGAAAGGGGGAATTCGGGCAATCAGCCCCAGCATTTT,CASSQERGNSGNQPQHF
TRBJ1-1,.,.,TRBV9,TGTGCCAGCAGCGTAGATGGTCACAACACTGAAGCTTTCTTT,CASSVDGHNTEAFF
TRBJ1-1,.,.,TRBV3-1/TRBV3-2,TGTGCCAGCAGCCGGGACACCTACACTGAAGCTTTCTTT,CASSRDTYTEAFF
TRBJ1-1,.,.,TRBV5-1,TGCGCCAGCAGCCTACAGGGATGGAACACTGAAGCTTTCTTT,CASSLQGWNTEAFF
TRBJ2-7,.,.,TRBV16,TGTGCCAGCAGCCTCGGTCCAGGCTTCGGCGAGCAGTACTTC,CASSLGPGFGEQYF
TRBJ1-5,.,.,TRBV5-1,TGCGCCAGCAGCTTGGTGGGGAATCAGCCCCAGCATTTT,CASSLVGNQPQHF
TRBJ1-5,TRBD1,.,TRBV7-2,TGTGCCAGCTTAGGGACAGGGGGGACTCAGCCCCAGCACTTT,CASLGTGGTQPQHF
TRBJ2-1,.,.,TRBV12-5,TGTGCTAGTGGTTTGGGGCAGCGACAAAATGAGCAGTTCTTC,CASGLGQRQNEQFF
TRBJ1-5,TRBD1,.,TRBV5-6,TGTGCCAGCAGCCTACAGGGGAATCAGCCCCAGCATTTT,CASSLQGNQPQHF
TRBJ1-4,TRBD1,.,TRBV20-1,TGCAGTGCTAGTGACCAGGGGGCAACTAATGAAAAACTGTTTTTT,CSASDQGATNEKLFF
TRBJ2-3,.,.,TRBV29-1,TGCAGCGGGCGTCCATATAGCACAGATACGCAGTATTTT,CSGRPYSTDTQYF
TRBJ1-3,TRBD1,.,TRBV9,TGTGCCAGCAGGGGGACAGGCGACTCTGGAAACACCATATATTTT,CASRGTGDSGNTIYF
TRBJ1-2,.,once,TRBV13,TGTGCCAGCAGCCTGGGCAAGGTCGGCTACACCTTC,CASSLGKVGYTF
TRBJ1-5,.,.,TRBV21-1,TGTGCCAGCAGCAAAGGAGGGAGCAATCAGCCCCAGCATTTT,CASSKGGSNQPQHF
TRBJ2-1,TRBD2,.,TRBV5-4,TGTGCCAGCAGCTGGACTAGCAGTCTGTACAATGAGCAGTTCTTC,CASSWTSSLYNEQFF
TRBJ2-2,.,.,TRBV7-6,TGTGCCAGCAGCTTATTTAACCGAGCGAACACCGGGGAGCTGTTTTTT,CASSLFNRANTGELFF
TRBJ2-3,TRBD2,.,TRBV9,TGTGCCAGCAGCGTAGAACTAGCGACAGATACGCAGTATTTT,CASSVELATDTQYF
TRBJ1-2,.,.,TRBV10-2,TGCGCCAGCAGTGAAGTTCGGGGGGCGGGCGGCTACACCTTC,CASSEVRGAGGYTF
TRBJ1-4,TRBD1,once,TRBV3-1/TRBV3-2,TGTGCCAGCAGCCACCGGGACAGGGAAGAAAAACTGTTTTTT,CASSHRDREEKLFF
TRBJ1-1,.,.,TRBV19,TGTGCCAGTAGTATAGTGAACATGAACACTGAAGCTTTCTTT,CASSIVNMNTEAFF
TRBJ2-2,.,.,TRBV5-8,TGTGCCAGCAGCTTGGAGCCCCTTAGCGGGGAGCTGTTTTTT,CASSLEPLSGELFF
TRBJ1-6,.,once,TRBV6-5,TGTGCCAGCGCTTTTAAGAGAGATTCACCCCTCCACTTT,CASAFKRDSPLHF
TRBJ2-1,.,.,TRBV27,TGTGCCAGCAGTATGGGACTTCCGAGCTCCTACAATGAGCAGTTCTTC,CASSMGLPSSYNEQFF
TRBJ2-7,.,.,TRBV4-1,TGCGCCAGCAGCCAAGATACCTCCTACGAGCAGTACTTC,CASSQDTSYEQYF
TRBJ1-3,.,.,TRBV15,TGTGCCACCAGCAGAGGGGCCGGACTCTCCTCTGGAAACACCATATATTTT,CATSRGAGLSSGNTIYF
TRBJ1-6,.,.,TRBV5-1,TGCGCCAGCAGCTTGTCCACAGGGTCAGTGAATTCACCCCTCCACTTT,CASSLSTGSVNSPLHF
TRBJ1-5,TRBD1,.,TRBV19,TGTGCCAGTAGCTCCGGGACAGGGGGCAATCAGCCCCAGCATTTT,CASSSGTGGNQPQHF
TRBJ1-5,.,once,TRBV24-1,TGTTTCAATTCGAGCAATCAGCCCCAGCATTTT,CFNSSNQPQHF
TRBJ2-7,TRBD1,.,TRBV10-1,TGCGCCAGCAGCACCGGGACAGGGGGCAGAGGAGAGCAGTACTTC,CASSTGTGGRGEQYF
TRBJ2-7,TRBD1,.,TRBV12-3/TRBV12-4,TGTGCCAGCAGCCCAGACAGGGGTTACGAGCAGTACTTC,CASSPDRGYEQYF
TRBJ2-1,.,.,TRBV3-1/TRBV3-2,TGTGCCAGCAGCCAAGAGTCCAGGATATACAATGAGCAGTTCTTC,CASSQESRIYNEQFF
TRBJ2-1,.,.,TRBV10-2,TGCGCCAGCAGTGAAGGTCCCCACTCGGGTGAGCAGTTCTTC,CASSEGPHSGEQFF
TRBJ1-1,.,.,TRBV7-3,TGTGCCAGCAGCGCCCGTTCATTGGCTGAAGCTTTCTTT,CASSARSLAEAFF
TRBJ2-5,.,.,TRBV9,TGTGCCAGCAGCGTAGAGGAAGAGACCCAGTACTTC,CASSVEEETQYF
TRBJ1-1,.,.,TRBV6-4,TGTGCCAGCAGTGACCCTGGGGAGGGCCGCAGTTTGAACACTGAAGCTTTCTTT,CASSDPGEGRSLNTEAFF
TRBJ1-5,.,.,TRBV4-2,TGTGCCAGCAGCCAAGAGGCCGCAGGGTGGGATCAGCCCCAGCATTTT,CASSQEAAGWDQPQHF
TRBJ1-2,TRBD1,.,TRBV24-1,TGTGCCACCGCCGGGACAGGGAGAGGAGCTAACTATGGCTACACCTTC,CATAGTGRGANYGYTF
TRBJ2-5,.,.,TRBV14,TGTGCCAGCAGCCAAGTAAGAGATTTCTTCCAAGAGACCCAGTACTTC,CASSQVRDFFQETQYF
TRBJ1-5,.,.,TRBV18,TGTGCCAGCTCACCACGAAGGGTGTCGTTAAATCAGCCCCAGCATTTT,CASSPRRVSLNQPQHF
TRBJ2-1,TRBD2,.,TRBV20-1,TGCAGTGCTAGTGGCCGGGGGGACCACAATGAGCAGTTCTTC,CSASGRGDHNEQFF
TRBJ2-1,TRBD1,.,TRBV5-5,TGTGCCAGCAGCTCACACGGGACAGCAACCTACAATGAGCAGTTCTTC,CASSSHGTATYNEQFF
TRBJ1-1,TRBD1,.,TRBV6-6,TGTGCCAGCATTAACGGGACAGGTTGGACTTTT,CASINGTGWTF
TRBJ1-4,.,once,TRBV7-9,TGTGCCAGCAGCTTAGGGGGGTCTAATGAAAAACTGTTTTTT,CASSLGGSNEKLFF
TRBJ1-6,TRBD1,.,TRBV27,TGTGCCAGCAGTTCCGGGACAGGGAACTCACCCCTCCACTTT,CASSSGTGNSPLHF
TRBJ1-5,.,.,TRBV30,TGTGCCTGGAGTGTACAAGGGGAACGACAGCCCCAGCATTTT,CAWSVQGERQPQHF
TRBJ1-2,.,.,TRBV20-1,TGCAGTGCTAGAGACGGGAATGGCTACACCTTC,CSARDGNGYTF
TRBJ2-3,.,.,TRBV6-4,TGTGCCAGCAGTTATCTTCCGACGGGTGGCACAGATACGCAGTATTTT,CASSYLPTGGTDTQYF
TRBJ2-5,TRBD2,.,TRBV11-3,TGTGCCAGCAGCTCTCAGACTAGCGGGGGACAAGAGACCCAGTACTTC,CASSSQTSGGQETQYF